A selection of T cell receptor beta chains follows, all from one sample in a study of cytomegalovirus exposure and HLA in healthy donors. Measured with immunoSEQ multiplex PCR; TCRdb has only the in-frame clones, and not every one. There are 150,000 to 200,000 clones in the sample; 70% to 85% occur only once, and 4.5% to 5.5% lies in the top ten. Sequenced: PBMCs. The receptors derive from a young man in good health and CMV-seronegative. Both conserved end residues are part of each CDR3. Fields, in order: J gene, clone size, V gene, D gene, CDR3 protein, CDR3 DNA. The D gene is left open where the match is weak. Clone size is given for some rows only: seen once, a few or many times, or a class if the clone is expanded.

TRBJ2-2	-	TRBV28	TRBD1	CASSLYRGGGELFF	TGTGCCAGCAGTTTATACAGGGGTGGCGGGGAGCTGTTTTTT
TRBJ2-5	-	TRBV7-9	-	CASSGRDAGRYQETQYF	TGTGCCAGCAGCGGCCGGGACGCGGGGAGATATCAAGAGACCCAGTACTTC
TRBJ2-5	-	TRBV7-9	TRBD1	CASRDTGQGRETQYF	TGTGCCAGCAGGGACACGGGACAGGGTAGAGAGACCCAGTACTTC
TRBJ2-2	-	TRBV2	-	CASSVGRGRLTGELFF	TGTGCCAGCAGTGTGGGGCGGGGCAGACTTACCGGGGAGCTGTTTTTT
TRBJ2-7	-	TRBV7-2	TRBD2	CASTPLAPSYEQYF	TGTGCCAGCACCCCACTAGCGCCCTCCTACGAGCAGTACTTC
TRBJ2-7	few	TRBV5-4	-	CASSLETGYHEQYF	TGTGCCAGCAGCTTGGAGACAGGATACCACGAGCAGTACTTC
TRBJ2-2	-	TRBV9	TRBD1	CASSVAGGGSYTGELFF	TGTGCCAGCAGCGTAGCAGGGGGCGGCAGTTACACCGGGGAGCTGTTTTTT
TRBJ1-4	-	TRBV29-1	-	CSVVVGAGEKLFF	TGCAGCGTTGTCGTGGGGGCGGGCGAAAAACTGTTTTTT
TRBJ2-1	-	TRBV13	-	CASSLRGYNEQFF	TGTGCCAGCAGCCTTCGCGGGTACAATGAGCAGTTCTTC
TRBJ2-7	once	TRBV5-6	-	CASSLGRRTGEQYF	TGTGCCAGCAGCTTGGGACGGAGGACGGGCGAGCAGTACTTC
TRBJ2-7	-	TRBV27	-	CASSLSRGSYEQYF	TGTGCCAGCAGTTTATCTAGGGGATCCTACGAGCAGTACTTC
TRBJ2-7	-	TRBV11-2	TRBD2	CASSRLAGPPYEQYF	TGTGCCAGCAGCAGACTAGCGGGACCCCCCTACGAGCAGTACTTC
TRBJ2-5	-	TRBV6-1	-	CASSEDLWANAQETQYF	TGTGCCAGCAGTGAAGACCTCTGGGCAAACGCCCAAGAGACCCAGTACTTC
TRBJ2-1	-	TRBV4-3	TRBD2	CASSQALAGGLWYNEQFF	TGCGCCAGCAGCCAAGCACTAGCGGGAGGGCTCTGGTACAATGAGCAGTTCTTC
TRBJ1-5	-	TRBV19	-	CASSIGRGQPQHF	TGTGCCAGTAGTATCGGGAGGGGGCAGCCCCAGCATTTT
TRBJ2-5	-	TRBV7-9	TRBD1	CASSRQGQETQYF	TGTGCCAGCAGTCGACAGGGACAAGAGACCCAGTACTTC
TRBJ1-3	-	TRBV13	-	CASSLDGPGRGSSGNTIYF	TGTGCCAGCAGCTTAGATGGCCCGGGCAGAGGGAGCTCTGGAAACACCATATATTTT
TRBJ2-3	-	TRBV6-5	-	CASSSRGGPNTQYF	TGTGCCAGCAGCTCCAGGGGAGGGCCTAATACGCAGTATTTT
TRBJ2-7	-	TRBV7-8	-	CASSLTPLLRKSSYEQYF	TGTGCCAGCAGCTTAACCCCCTTACTGCGGAAGAGCTCCTACGAGCAGTACTTC
TRBJ2-7	-	TRBV4-2	TRBD2	CASSQGGLAVFYEQYF	TGTGCCAGCAGCCAAGGTGGCCTAGCGGTCTTCTACGAGCAGTACTTC
TRBJ2-1	-	TRBV19	TRBD2	CATSSSGRRNEQFF	TGTGCCACTTCATCTAGCGGGAGGAGGAATGAGCAGTTCTTC
TRBJ1-1	-	TRBV6-5	-	CASTPRDLLNTEAFF	TGTGCCAGCACCCCCAGAGACTTATTGAACACTGAAGCTTTCTTT
TRBJ2-1	-	TRBV9	TRBD2	CASSRGGLAGGNEQFF	TGTGCCAGCAGCCGAGGGGGACTAGCGGGAGGAAATGAGCAGTTCTTC
TRBJ1-1	few	TRBV6-1	-	CASSELGVNTEAFF	TGTGCCAGCAGTGAATTAGGGGTGAACACTGAAGCTTTCTTT
TRBJ1-2	-	TRBV6-5	TRBD1	CASSYTGAVVGYTF	TGTGCCAGCAGTTACACAGGGGCCGTGGTTGGCTACACCTTC
TRBJ1-6	once	TRBV11-2	-	CASSLPPERNNSPLHF	TGTGCCAGCAGCTTACCTCCGGAGCGGAATAATTCACCCCTCCACTTT
TRBJ2-1	-	TRBV29-1	-	CSVGRDTYNEQFF	TGCAGCGTAGGCAGGGATACCTACAATGAGCAGTTCTTC
TRBJ2-6	few	TRBV6-6	-	CASSYWSSGANVLTF	TGTGCCAGCAGTTATTGGAGCTCTGGGGCCAACGTCCTGACTTTC
TRBJ2-5	once	TRBV27	-	CASSTRQGPGEQYF	TGTGCCAGCAGTACCAGACAGGGACCGGGGGAGCAGTACTTC
TRBJ2-7	-	TRBV4-1	-	CASSQEGLGAEQYF	TGCGCCAGCAGCCAAGAGGGGTTGGGGGCCGAGCAGTACTTC
TRBJ2-7	-	TRBV18	TRBD2	CASSPRGLAGGPYEQYF	TGTGCCAGCTCACCACGGGGACTAGCGGGAGGGCCCTACGAGCAGTACTTC
TRBJ2-5	-	TRBV5-4	TRBD2	CASSPWTSGYQETQYF	TGTGCCAGCAGCCCATGGACTAGCGGGTACCAAGAGACCCAGTACTTC
TRBJ1-3	-	TRBV18	-	CASSPRQVSSGNTIYF	TGTGCCAGCTCACCGAGACAGGTGAGCTCTGGAAACACCATATATTTT
TRBJ1-1	-	TRBV25-1	TRBD1	CASNPGTGGIRAFF	TGTGCCAGCAACCCCGGGACAGGCGGAATAAGAGCTTTCTTT
TRBJ2-1	-	TRBV27	-	CASSLGAGHNEQFF	TGTGCCAGCAGTCTAGGAGCGGGCCACAATGAGCAGTTCTTC
TRBJ2-7	once	TRBV6-5	-	CASSYSQTAYEQYF	TGTGCCAGCAGTTACTCCCAGACAGCCTACGAGCAGTACTTC
TRBJ2-2	-	TRBV25-1	TRBD2	CASSEWRSGRVNTGELFF	TGTGCCAGCAGTGAATGGAGGAGCGGGAGGGTGAACACCGGGGAGCTGTTTTTT
TRBJ2-1	-	TRBV19	TRBD2	CASSLAGGPNEQFF	TGTGCCAGTAGTCTAGCGGGAGGGCCCAATGAGCAGTTCTTC
TRBJ2-1	-	TRBV6-6	-	CASSYRTADEQFF	TGTGCCAGCAGTTACAGGACAGCGGATGAGCAGTTCTTC
TRBJ2-1	-	TRBV19	-	CASSISYGFSEQFF	TGTGCCAGTAGTATCTCATACGGGTTTTCCGAGCAGTTCTTC
TRBJ1-1	-	TRBV14	-	CASSQWGVTEAFF	TGTGCCAGCAGCCAATGGGGGGTCACTGAAGCTTTCTTT
TRBJ2-7	-	TRBV7-7	TRBD1	CASSTGTGESEQYF	TGTGCTAGCAGCACCGGGACAGGGGAGAGCGAGCAGTACTTC
TRBJ2-7	-	TRBV4-1	TRBD2	CASSQAYSGRRGNEQYF	TGCGCCAGCAGCCAGGCCTATAGCGGGAGAAGAGGAAACGAGCAGTACTTC